This TCR beta chain was identified in a study of blood T cell repertoires in COVID-19. On the study more broadly: Material from acute and convalescent COVID-19 was sourced from the United States, Italy and Spain. Sources were T cells, B-cell-depleted T cells, or PBMCs; the material itself was cDNA or gDNA.

In the study's own analysis: Cell counts per sample came from amplifying reference gene primers. Generated by immunoSEQ multiplex PCR, the TCRdb table keeps only in-frame clones and is missing some. Clone size and V and J calls were adopted from that table, with D and trimming inferred from the DNA. The sample shows about 230,000 clones, 80% to 90% of them seen only once. This clone appeared many times. Germline assignment: CDR1 ENHRY and CDR2 SYGVKD. There are 13 residues in the CDR3. Deletions cut 11 bases from V and 6 bases from J, with 16 bases between. The sequence was collected from a woman between 40 and 50 years old who had recovered from COVID-19. The chain couples TRBV10-3 to TRBJ2-2; possible D gene TRBD2, 5 bases. Sequencing used peripheral blood. For the CDR3, the DNA is TGTGCCGTCGAAACTAGAATCTCCGGGGAGCTGTTTTTT. Residues: CAVETRISGELFF.